These 29 T cell receptor beta chains originate from one sample sequenced in a study of T cells in Graves' hyperthyroidism and ophthalmopathy. RNA transcripts were the template for amplifying TCR beta CDR3 regions. TCR CDR3 regions were first amplified by RT-PCR with HTBI primers. TCRdb re-derived calls from the multiplex PCR reads in MiXCR, one entry per CDR3 protein. In the table there are hundreds of thousands of distinct CDR3 sequences, about 15% of which are singletons. Sequenced input: blood. The receptors come from a woman in her twenties or thirties with Graves' hyperthyroidism that later progressed to Graves' ophthalmopathy.

This clonotype was found many times. This sequence joins TRBV24-1 and TRBJ2-2; 10 bases align to TRBD1. V lost 3 bases to trimming and J lost 2 bases; unmatched junction nucleotides: 8. Germline V gene sequence: CDR1 KGHDR, CDR2 SFDVKD. The CDR3 length is 18 residues. In nucleotides, the CDR3 is TGTGCCACCAGTGATCCTTCAGGGACAGGGGTTAACACCGGGGAGCTGTTTTTT. Encoded protein: CATSDPSGTGVNTGELFF.

This clonotype showed up just a few times. The CDR3 here is CASSFGTGKIETQYF. The CDR3 nucleotides read TGTGCCAGCAGTTTTGGGACAGGGAAGATTGAGACCCAGTACTTC. V usage is TRBV12-3 or TRBV12-4 and J usage is TRBJ2-5, with 9 bases aligning to TRBD1. The CDR3 consists of 15 residues. Losses at the gene ends were 3 bases for V and 5 bases for J; bases not matched to a gene: 7.

This clonotype appeared many times. The V and J genes are TRBV3-1 and TRBJ2-3; 11 nucleotides line up with TRBD2. CDR1 LGHDT and CDR2 YNNKEL come from the germline V gene (reference sequence). The CDR3 runs to 16 residues. V dropped 3 bases and J dropped 4; count of bases not matched to a gene: 6. The chain's CDR3 is CASSQELAGAADTQYF. As DNA, the CDR3 is TGTGCCAGCAGCCAGGAACTAGCGGGAGCCGCAGATACGCAGTATTTT.

The chain links TRBV2 to TRBJ1-6; the match to TRBD1 covers 7 bases. The junction had 13 bases not matched to a gene; V was cut back by 6 bases and J by 8 bases. Germline V CDR1 and CDR2: SNHLY, FYNNEI. This CDR3 region has 16 residues. The CDR3 DNA reads TGTGCCAGCAGCCCGGACAGGAGCCGTTTGTATTCACCCCTCCACTTT. It encodes CASSPDRSRLYSPLHF.

This clonotype came up many times. The chain links TRBV29-1 to TRBJ1-2, with D possibly matching TRBD1 (6 bases). The CDR3 extends over 12 amino acids. CDR1 SQVTM and CDR2 ANQGSEA come from the germline V gene. V was trimmed by 5 bases and J by 6 bases, leaving 13 bases between them. DNA for the CDR3: TGCAGCGTTCCTGAGGGGGAGCATGGCTACACCTTC. Residues: CSVPEGEHGYTF.

Only a few counts were recorded for this clonotype. The rearrangement uses TRBV18 and TRBJ1-5; TRBD1 might be the D (6 bases). V lost 4 bases and J lost 8, with 21 bases in between. The CDR3 has 16 amino acids. Germline V gene data show CDR1 as KGHSH and CDR2 as LQKENI. The CDR3 is CASSRNPPGQREPQHF. The CDR3 nucleotides read TGTGCCAGCTCACGCAACCCTCCGGGACAACGGGAGCCCCAGCATTTT.

The sample holds many counts of this clonotype. The chain links TRBV2 to TRBJ2-5, with 12 bases aligning to TRBD2. CDR1 is SNHLY and CDR2 is FYNNEI in the germline V gene. The V segment lost 4 bases and the J segment 1 base; nucleotides outside the gene matches: 7. The CDR3 is 17 amino acids. CDR3 in DNA: TGTGCCAGCAGTGTTGAACTAGCGGGAGGAATCCAAGAGACCCAGTACTTC. As protein: CASSVELAGGIQETQYF.

This clonotype was detected ten times or more. This chain uses TRBV3-1 with TRBJ2-1; 10 bases are shared with TRBD2. The length of the CDR3 is 15 residues. CDR1 and CDR2 from the germline V gene are LGHDT and YNNKEL (reference sequence). Trimming took 1 base from V and 8 from J; bases not matched to a gene: 5. In DNA form, the CDR3 reads TGTGCCAGCAGCCAAGGCAGCGGGAGGGCCGATGAGCAGTTCTTC. Translated: CASSQGSGRADEQFF.

This clonotype was recorded at least ten times. The CDR3 loop is CAWRGPWGGNEQFF. CDR3 sequence (DNA): TGTGCCTGGAGAGGTCCCTGGGGGGGGAATGAGCAGTTCTTC. The V gene is TRBV30, the J gene TRBJ2-1, with 7 bases aligning to TRBD2. CDR1 is GTSNPN and CDR2 is SVGIG in the germline V gene (reference sequence). The trim removed 3 bases at V and 7 bases at J, leaving 9 bases unmatched. CDR3 length: 14 amino acids.

This clonotype was seen many times. The V and J genes are TRBV12-5 and TRBJ2-3; TRBD1 is a possible D gene (5 bases). The CDR3 runs 15 residues. Trimming pared 1 base from V and 2 bases from J, leaving 10 bases between. Germline values: CDR1 LGHNT, CDR2 FRNRAP. The CDR3 region is CASGLAGRATDTQYF. CDR3 sequence (DNA): TGTGCTAGTGGTTTGGCCGGCAGGGCCACAGATACGCAGTATTTT.

The chain couples TRBV28 to TRBJ2-7; D is uncertain. Germline V CDR1 and CDR2: MDHEN, SYDVKM. Trimming shortened V by 3 bases and J by 4 bases, and 7 bases separated the two germline ends. CDR3 length equals 12 residues. The CDR3 nucleotides read TGTGCCAGCAGTTTTATTGGTTACGAGCAGTACTTC. Translation: CASSFIGYEQYF.

The chain joins TRBV4-1 to TRBJ2-3; no clear D. The V end lost 2 bases, the J end lost 4 bases, and 13 bases lay between the germline ends. There are 15 residues in the CDR3. CDR1 MGHRA and CDR2 YSYEKL come from the germline V gene. CDR3 sequence (DNA): TGCGCCAGCAGCCAATCGATCCCTGGGCCAGATACGCAGTATTTT. Its translation: CASSQSIPGPDTQYF.

At least ten counts were recorded for this clonotype. The chain links TRBV11-2 to TRBJ2-7; D call uncertain. The V end lost 7 bases, the J end lost 5 bases, and 12 bases lay between the germline ends. This CDR3 has 12 amino acids. CDR1 and CDR2 from the germline V gene are SGHAT and FQNNGV. CDR3 residues: CASTVTGNEQYF. The CDR3 region has the DNA TGTGCCAGCACCGTTACCGGCAACGAGCAGTACTTC.

This clonotype was recorded at least ten times. This chain connects TRBV7-9 to TRBJ2-7, with TRBD2 identical over 14 bases. The trim removed 4 bases at V and 6 bases at J, leaving 5 bases unmatched. The germline gives CDR1 SEHNR, CDR2 FQNEAQ (reference sequence). The CDR3 spans 15 residues. CDR3 coding DNA: TGTGCCAGCAGCTCCGGGACTAGCGGGAGACGCGAGCAGTACTTC. It codes for CASSSGTSGRREQYF.

This clonotype was seen repeatedly, ten times or more. This chain joins TRBV14 and TRBJ1-1; D is unclear. The CDR3 has 16 residues. V was pared by 1 base and J by 5 bases, with 17 bases between. Germline V gene lookup returns CDR1 SGHDN and CDR2 FVKESK. DNA for the CDR3: TGTGCCAGCAGCCAAGTGACTGAGGGTCGTAGGACTGAAGCTTTCTTT. Its translation is CASSQVTEGRRTEAFF.

This clonotype occurred a few times. The V gene is TRBV7-8, the J gene TRBJ2-1, with 8 nucleotides matching TRBD1. Germline lookup yields CDR1 SGHVS and CDR2 FQNEAQ. This CDR3 has 14 residues. Trimming at V came to 2 bases and at J to 7 bases, leaving 4 bases not matched to a gene. CDR3 coding DNA: TGTGCCAGCAGCTTACAGGGGGCGCTGAATGAGCAGTTCTTC. This encodes CASSLQGALNEQFF. The full variable domain, rest sourced from reference TRBV7-8 and TRBJ2-1, is GAGVSQSPRYKVAKRGQDVALRCDPISGHVSLFWYQQALGQGPEFLTYFQNEAQLDKSGLPSDRFFAERPEGSVSTLKIQRTQQEDSAVYLCASSLQGALNEQFFGPGTRLTVL.

This clonotype was seen many times. The V call is TRBV7-8, the J call TRBJ2-7; 11 bases line up with TRBD1. Germline CDR1 and CDR2: SGHVS and FQNEAQ. With V trimmed by 2 bases and J by 6 bases, 6 bases remained unmatched. The CDR3 has 15 amino acids. The CDR3 protein is CASSLRGQGVGEQYF. CDR3 DNA sequence: TGTGCCAGCAGCTTACGGGGACAGGGGGTAGGCGAGCAGTACTTC.

The chain uses TRBV30 and TRBJ2-3, with D unresolved. Between the trimmed V and J ends, which lost 5 bases and 1 base, there was a span of 10 bases. The germline CDR1 and CDR2 sequences are GTSNPN and SVGIG (reference sequence). The length of the CDR3 is 13 residues. The DNA of the CDR3 is TGTGCCTGGTCGACACGGGGCACAGATACGCAGTATTTT. Translated: CAWSTRGTDTQYF.

At least ten counts were recorded for this clonotype. V and J are TRBV6-1 and TRBJ1-2; D is undetermined. Trimming stripped 4 bases from V and 8 bases from J, with 11 bases between. Germline V lookup: CDR1 MNHNS, CDR2 SASEGT. The CDR3 consists of 12 residues. The CDR3 protein is CASSGPSDGYTF. In DNA, the CDR3 is TGTGCCAGCAGTGGCCCATCGGACGGCTACACCTTC.

This clonotype was found a few times. This chain joins TRBV6-4 and TRBJ1-2; TRBD1 might be the D (5 bases). This CDR3 comprises 12 residues. Germline CDR1 MRHNA, CDR2 SNTAGT. V dropped 6 bases and J dropped 8 bases, with 13 bases sitting between them. CDR3 loop: CASRDPPGGYTF. The CDR3 DNA reads as TGTGCCAGCAGGGACCCCCCAGGGGGCTACACCTTC.

The V call is TRBV6-1, the J call TRBJ2-2; 7 positions match TRBD2. V dropped 6 bases and J dropped 1; count of bases not matched to a gene: 8. Looked up from germline, CDR1 is MNHNS and CDR2 is SASEGT. This CDR3 has 16 residues. The CDR3 is CASSPLGEGNTGELFF. The CDR3 nucleotides are TGTGCCAGCAGCCCATTGGGGGAGGGGAACACCGGGGAGCTGTTTTTT.

This chain uses TRBV29-1 with TRBJ1-2; no firm D call. The length of the CDR3 is 13 residues. The germline CDR1 and CDR2 sequences are SQVTM and ANQGSEA. V dropped 4 bases and J dropped 3 bases, with 12 bases sitting between them. The CDR3 reads CSVVIGSDYGYTF. CDR3 in DNA: TGCAGCGTTGTGATAGGATCAGACTATGGCTACACCTTC.

At least ten counts were recorded for this clonotype. The rearrangement uses TRBV20-1 and TRBJ2-7, with D perhaps matching TRBD2 (6 bases). Trimming took off 2 bases at V and 7 bases at J, with 9 bases between the two ends. Looked up from germline, CDR1 is DFQATT and CDR2 is SNEGSKA (reference sequence). The length of the CDR3 is 11 residues. The CDR3 sequence: CSARKGGEQYF. As DNA, the CDR3 is TGCAGTGCTAGAAAGGGAGGTGAGCAGTACTTC.

The chain employs TRBV12-3 or TRBV12-4 and TRBJ2-3, with TRBD2 identical over 11 bases. After removal of 5 bases from V and 3 bases from J, the junction contained 13 bases not matched to a gene. The CDR3 sequence is 18 residues long. This CDR3 reads CASSDHVSGRAGTDTQYF. The CDR3 DNA sequence: TGTGCCAGCAGTGACCACGTTAGCGGGAGGGCTGGGACAGATACGCAGTATTTT.

This clonotype showed up just a few times. Germline is not matched at one junction end, which may reflect a read error. This rearrangement joins TRBV27 to TRBJ2-1; weak D call: TRBD2 (5 bases). This CDR3 has 15 amino acids. CDR1 and CDR2 (germline): MNHEY, SMNVEV (reference sequence). CDR3 sequence: CANSLSRGSYNEQFF. For the CDR3, the DNA is TGTGCCAACAGTTTATCTCGGGGCTCCTACAATGAGCAGTTCTTC.

This clonotype was seen a few times. The genes are TRBV27 and TRBJ2-1; 11 bases match TRBD1. The length of the CDR3 is 16 residues. Germline values: CDR1 MNHEY, CDR2 SMNVEV (reference sequence). Germline trimming cut 1 base from V and 5 bases from J; bases unmatched to any gene: 4. DNA of the CDR3: TGTGCCAGCAGTTTATTGGGACAGGGGGGAGACAATGAGCAGTTCTTC. The encoded protein is CASSLLGQGGDNEQFF.

This clonotype came up a few times. The rearrangement uses TRBV30 and TRBJ2-7; TRBD1 or TRBD2 may be the D gene (6 bases each). CDR1 is GTSNPN, CDR2 SVGIG, per germline (reference sequence). This CDR3 has 15 residues. Trimming took off 3 bases at V and 7 bases at J, with 22 bases between the two ends. The CDR3 loop reads CAWRSRTFLGGEQYF. In nucleotides, the CDR3 is TGTGCCTGGAGATCCCGGACCTTTCTAGGGGGGGAGCAGTACTTC.

This clonotype was found many times. V usage is TRBV28 and J usage is TRBJ2-5; weak D call: TRBD1 (6 bases). Trimming pared 3 bases from V and 1 base from J, leaving 9 bases between. Germline CDR1 reads MDHEN; CDR2 reads SYDVKM. This CDR3 is built from 14 residues. CDR3 DNA: TGTGCCAGCAGTTTTGGACAGCTCCAAGAGACCCAGTACTTC. Encoded protein: CASSFGQLQETQYF. The full variable domain, in which reference TRBV28 and TRBJ2-5 provide the parts outside the CDR3, is DVKVTQSSRYLVKRTGEKVFLECVQDMDHENMFWYRQDPGLGLRLIYFSYDVKMKEKGDIPEGYSVSREKKERFSLILESASTNQTSMYLCASSFGQLQETQYFGPGTRLLVL.

The chain employs TRBV19 and TRBJ1-5; 8 bases agree with TRBD1. The germline CDR1 and CDR2 sequences are LNHDA and SQIVND (reference sequence). V trimming: 1 base; J trimming: 4 bases; junction bases outside the gene matches: 6. The CDR3 spans 16 residues. The CDR3 region has the DNA TGTGCCAGTAGTATAGCCCAGGGGGCCTGGAATCAGCCCCAGCATTTT. Translated, it gives CASSIAQGAWNQPQHF.